This TCR beta chain appears in the sequencing data of a study of blood T cell repertoires in COVID-19. About the study: Sites across the United States, Italy and Spain contributed samples from acute and convalescent COVID-19. PBMCs, B-cell-depleted T cells, or T cells provided the cDNA or gDNA that made up the material.

Libraries were prepared by immunoSEQ multiplex PCR; TCRdb keeps only in-frame clonotypes and omits some of them. The sample includes hundreds of thousands of clones, approximately 90% of them seen just once. The V gene's germline CDR1 is PRHDT and CDR2 FYEKMQ (reference sequence). The CDR3 sequence is 17 residues long. V lost 4 bases to trimming and J lost 3 bases; unmatched junction nucleotides: 10. This clonotype originated in a man aged 40-50 years with acute or convalescent COVID-19. This sequence joins TRBV13 and TRBJ2-7; 12 bases fit TRBD1. Sequences were obtained from peripheral blood. The CDR3 DNA is TGTGCCAGCAGCTCCGCCACGGGACAGGGGGCGGACTACGAGCAGTACTTC. It yields the protein CASSSATGQGADYEQYF.